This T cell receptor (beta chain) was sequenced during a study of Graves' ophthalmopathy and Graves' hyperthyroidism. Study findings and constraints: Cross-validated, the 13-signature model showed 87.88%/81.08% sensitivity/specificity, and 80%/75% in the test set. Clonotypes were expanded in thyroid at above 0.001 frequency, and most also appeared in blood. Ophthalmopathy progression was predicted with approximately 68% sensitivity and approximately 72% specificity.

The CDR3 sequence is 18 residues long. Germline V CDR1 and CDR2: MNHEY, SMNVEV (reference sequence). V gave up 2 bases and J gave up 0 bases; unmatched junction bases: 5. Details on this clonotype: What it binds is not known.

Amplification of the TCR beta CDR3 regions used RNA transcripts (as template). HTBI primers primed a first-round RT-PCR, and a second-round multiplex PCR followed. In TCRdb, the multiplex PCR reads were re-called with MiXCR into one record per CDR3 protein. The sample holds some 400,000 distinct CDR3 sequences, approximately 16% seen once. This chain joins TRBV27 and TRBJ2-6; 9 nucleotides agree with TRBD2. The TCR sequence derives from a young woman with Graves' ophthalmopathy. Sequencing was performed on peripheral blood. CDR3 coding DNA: TGTGCCAGCAGTTTAGTTTTGCGGGAGGGCTCTGGGGCCAACGTCCTGACTTTC. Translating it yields CASSLVLREGSGANVLTF.